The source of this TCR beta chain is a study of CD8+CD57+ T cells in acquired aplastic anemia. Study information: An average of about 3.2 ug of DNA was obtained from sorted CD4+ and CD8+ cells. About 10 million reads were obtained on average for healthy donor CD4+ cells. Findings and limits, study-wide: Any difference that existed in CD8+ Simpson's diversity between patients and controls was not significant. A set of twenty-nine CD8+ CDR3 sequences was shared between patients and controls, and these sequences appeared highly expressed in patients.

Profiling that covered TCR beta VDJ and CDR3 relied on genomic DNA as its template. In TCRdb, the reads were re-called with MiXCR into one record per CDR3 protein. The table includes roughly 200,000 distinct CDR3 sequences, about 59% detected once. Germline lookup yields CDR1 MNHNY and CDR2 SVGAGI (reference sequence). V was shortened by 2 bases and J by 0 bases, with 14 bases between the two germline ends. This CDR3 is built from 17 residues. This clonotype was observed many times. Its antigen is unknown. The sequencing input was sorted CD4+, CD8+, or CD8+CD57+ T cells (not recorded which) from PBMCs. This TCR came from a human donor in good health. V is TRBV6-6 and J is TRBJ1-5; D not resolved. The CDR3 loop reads CASSYPEEQHSNQPQHF. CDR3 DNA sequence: TGTGCCAGCAGTTACCCCGAAGAGCAGCATAGCAATCAGCCCCAGCATTTT.